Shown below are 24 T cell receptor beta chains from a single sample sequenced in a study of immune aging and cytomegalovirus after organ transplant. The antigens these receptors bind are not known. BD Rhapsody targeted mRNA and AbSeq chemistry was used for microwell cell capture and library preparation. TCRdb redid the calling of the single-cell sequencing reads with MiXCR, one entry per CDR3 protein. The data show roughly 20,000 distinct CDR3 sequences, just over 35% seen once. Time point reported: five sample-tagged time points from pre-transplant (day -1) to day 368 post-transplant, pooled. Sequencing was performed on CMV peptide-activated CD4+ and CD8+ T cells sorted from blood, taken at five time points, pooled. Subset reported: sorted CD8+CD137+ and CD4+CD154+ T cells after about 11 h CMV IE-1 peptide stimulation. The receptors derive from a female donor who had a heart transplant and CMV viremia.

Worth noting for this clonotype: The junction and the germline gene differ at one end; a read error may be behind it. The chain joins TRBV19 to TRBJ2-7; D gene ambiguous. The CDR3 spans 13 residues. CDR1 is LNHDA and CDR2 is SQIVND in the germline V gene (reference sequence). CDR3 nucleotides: TGTGCCAGTCTGATCAAAGACTCCTACGGGCAGTACTTC. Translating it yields CASLIKDSYGQYF.

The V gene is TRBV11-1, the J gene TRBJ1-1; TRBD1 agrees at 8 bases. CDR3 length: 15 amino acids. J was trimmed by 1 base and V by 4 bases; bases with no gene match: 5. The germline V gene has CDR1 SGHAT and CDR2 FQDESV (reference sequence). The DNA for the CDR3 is TGTGCCAGCAGCTCGGGGGACAGGAAGAACACTGAAGCTTTCTTT. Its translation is CASSSGDRKNTEAFF. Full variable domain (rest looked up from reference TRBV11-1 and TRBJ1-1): EAEVAQSPRYKITEKSQAVAFWCDPISGHATLYWYRQILGQGPELLVQFQDESVVDDSQLPKDRFSAERLKGVDSTLKIQPAELGDSAMYLCASSSGDRKNTEAFFGQGTRLTVV.

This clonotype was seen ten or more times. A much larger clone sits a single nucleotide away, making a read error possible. The CDR3 is CSARENEQSF. Here the CDR3 DNA reads TGCAGTGCTAGAGAAAATGAGCAGTCCTTC. V usage is TRBV20-1 and J usage is TRBJ2-1; no clear D gene. CDR3 size: 10 residues. Germline assignment: CDR1 DFQATT and CDR2 SNEGSKA (reference sequence).

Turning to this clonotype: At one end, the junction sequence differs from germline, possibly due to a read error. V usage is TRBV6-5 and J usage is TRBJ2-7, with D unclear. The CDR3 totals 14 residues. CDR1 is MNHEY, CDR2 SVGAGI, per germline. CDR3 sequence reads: CASGLTGSNYGQYF. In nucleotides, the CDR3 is TGTGCCAGCGGTCTCACGGGCAGTAACTACGGGCAGTACTTC.

CDR3 nucleotides: TGTGCCATCAGTCCCCCTGGTCCTAGCGGGAGCTACGAGCAGTACTTC. Residues: CAISPPGPSGSYEQYF. V and J are TRBV10-3 and TRBJ2-7, with TRBD2 identical over 10 bases. Trimming took 5 bases from V and 3 from J; bases not matched to a gene: 10. The CDR3 is made up of 16 amino acids. In germline, CDR1 is ENHRY, CDR2 SYGVKD.

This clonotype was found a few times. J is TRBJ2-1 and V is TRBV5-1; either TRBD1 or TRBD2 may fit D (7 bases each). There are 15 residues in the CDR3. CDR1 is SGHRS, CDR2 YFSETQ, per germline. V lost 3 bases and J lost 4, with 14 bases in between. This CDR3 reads CASSYQGGGYNEQFF. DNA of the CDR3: TGCGCCAGCAGCTACCAGGGGGGGGGATACAATGAGCAGTTCTTC.

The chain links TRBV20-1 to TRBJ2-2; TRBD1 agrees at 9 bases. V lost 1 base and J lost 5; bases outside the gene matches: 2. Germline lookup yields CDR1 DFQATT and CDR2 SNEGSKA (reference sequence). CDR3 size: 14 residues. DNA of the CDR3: TGCAGTGCTAGAGGGGACAGGGATACCGGGGAGCTGTTTTTT. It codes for CSARGDRDTGELFF.

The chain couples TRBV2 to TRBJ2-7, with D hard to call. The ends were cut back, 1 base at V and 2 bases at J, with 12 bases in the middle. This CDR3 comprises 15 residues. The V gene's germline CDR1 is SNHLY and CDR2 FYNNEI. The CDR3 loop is CASSEVGRRTYEQYF. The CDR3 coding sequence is TGTGCCAGCAGTGAAGTTGGCAGAAGAACCTACGAGCAGTACTTC.

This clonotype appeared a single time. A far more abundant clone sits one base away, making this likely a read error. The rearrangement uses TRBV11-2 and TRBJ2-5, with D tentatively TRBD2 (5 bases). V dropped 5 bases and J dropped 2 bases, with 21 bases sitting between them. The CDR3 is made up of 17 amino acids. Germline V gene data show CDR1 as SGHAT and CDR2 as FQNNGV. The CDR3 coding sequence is TGTGCCAGCAGCCTTGAGAGGCAAGAGGGTTTGCAAGAGACCCAGTACTTC. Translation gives CASSLERQEGLQETQYF.

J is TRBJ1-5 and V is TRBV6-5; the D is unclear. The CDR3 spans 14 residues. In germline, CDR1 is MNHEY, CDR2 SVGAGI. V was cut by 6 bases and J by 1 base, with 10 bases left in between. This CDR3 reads CASSLERSNQPQHF. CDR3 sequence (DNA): TGTGCCAGCAGCCTCGAACGGAGCAATCAGCCCCAGCATTTT.

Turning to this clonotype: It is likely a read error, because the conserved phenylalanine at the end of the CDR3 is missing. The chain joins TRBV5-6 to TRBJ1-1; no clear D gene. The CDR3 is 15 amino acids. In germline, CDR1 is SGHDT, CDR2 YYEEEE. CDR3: CASSLGLGGNTEAFY. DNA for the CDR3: TGTGCCAGCAGCTTGGGGTTGGGCGGGAACACCGAAGCTTTCTAT.

CDR3 residues: CASSQGALGTEQFF. CDR3 DNA: TGTGCCAGCAGCCAAGGGGCTCTCGGTACTGAGCAGTTCTTC. The chain carries TRBV4-2 and TRBJ2-1; D gene ambiguous. CDR3 length: 14 residues. The V gene lost 1 base and the J gene lost 9 bases, with 13 bases spanning the gap. Per germline, CDR1 LGHNA and CDR2 YNFKEQ.

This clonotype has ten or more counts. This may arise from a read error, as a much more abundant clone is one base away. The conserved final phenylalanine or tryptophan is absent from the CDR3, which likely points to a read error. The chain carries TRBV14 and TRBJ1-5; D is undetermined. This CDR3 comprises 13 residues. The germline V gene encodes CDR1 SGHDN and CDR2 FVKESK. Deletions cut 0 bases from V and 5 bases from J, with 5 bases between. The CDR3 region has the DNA TGTGCCAGCAGCCAAGATTACCATCAGCCCCAGCATCTT. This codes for CASSQDYHQPQHL.

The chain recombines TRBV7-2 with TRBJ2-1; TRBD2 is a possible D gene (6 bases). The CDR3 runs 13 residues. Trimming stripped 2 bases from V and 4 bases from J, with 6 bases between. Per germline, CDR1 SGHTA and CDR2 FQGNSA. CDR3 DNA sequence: TGTGCCAGCAGCTTACTAGCGTACAATGAGCAGTTCTTC. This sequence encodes CASSLLAYNEQFF.

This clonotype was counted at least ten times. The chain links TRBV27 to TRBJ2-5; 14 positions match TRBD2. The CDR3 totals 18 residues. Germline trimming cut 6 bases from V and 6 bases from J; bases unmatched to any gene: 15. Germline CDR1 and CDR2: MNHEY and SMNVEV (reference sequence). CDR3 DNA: TGTGCCAGCAGCCACAACTGGACTAGCGGGAGGAAGAGGAAGACCCAGTACTTC. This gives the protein CASSHNWTSGRKRKTQYF.

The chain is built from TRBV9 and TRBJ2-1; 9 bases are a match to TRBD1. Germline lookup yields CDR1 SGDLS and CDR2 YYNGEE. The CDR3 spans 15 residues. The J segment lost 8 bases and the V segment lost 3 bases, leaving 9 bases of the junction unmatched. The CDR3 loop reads CASSGGTGSYHEQFF. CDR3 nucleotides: TGTGCCAGCAGCGGGGGGACAGGGTCTTACCATGAGCAGTTCTTC.

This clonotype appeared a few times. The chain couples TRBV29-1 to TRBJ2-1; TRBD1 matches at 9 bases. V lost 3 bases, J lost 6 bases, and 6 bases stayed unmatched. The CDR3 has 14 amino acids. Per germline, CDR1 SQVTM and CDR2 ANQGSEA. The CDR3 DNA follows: TGCAGCGTTGACACGACAGGGGGGCCCAATGAGCAGTTCTTC. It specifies CSVDTTGGPNEQFF.

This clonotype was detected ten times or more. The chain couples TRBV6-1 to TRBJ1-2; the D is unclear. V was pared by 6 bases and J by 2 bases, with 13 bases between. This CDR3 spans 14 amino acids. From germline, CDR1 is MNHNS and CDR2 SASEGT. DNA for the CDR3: TGTGCCAGCAGGGTTGCCAGGACCAACTATGGCTACACCTTC. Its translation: CASRVARTNYGYTF.

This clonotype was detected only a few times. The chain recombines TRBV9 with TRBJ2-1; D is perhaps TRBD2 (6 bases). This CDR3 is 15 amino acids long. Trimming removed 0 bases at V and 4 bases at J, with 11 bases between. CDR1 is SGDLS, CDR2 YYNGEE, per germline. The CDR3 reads CASSVDSGRYNEQFF. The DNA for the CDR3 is TGTGCCAGCAGCGTAGATAGCGGAAGGTACAATGAGCAGTTCTTC.

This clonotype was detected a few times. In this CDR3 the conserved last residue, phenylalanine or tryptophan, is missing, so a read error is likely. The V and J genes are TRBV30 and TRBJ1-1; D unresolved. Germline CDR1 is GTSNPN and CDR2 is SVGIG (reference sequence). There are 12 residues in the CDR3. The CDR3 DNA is TGTGCCTGGAGTCAGCAAGGGTCTGAGGCTTTCATT. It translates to CAWSQQGSEAFI.

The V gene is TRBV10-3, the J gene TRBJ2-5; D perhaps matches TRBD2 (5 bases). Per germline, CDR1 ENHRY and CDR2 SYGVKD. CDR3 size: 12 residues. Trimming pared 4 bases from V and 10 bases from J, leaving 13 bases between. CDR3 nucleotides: TGTGCCATCAGTGCCCCGGGAATAGGCCAGTACTTC. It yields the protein CAISAPGIGQYF.

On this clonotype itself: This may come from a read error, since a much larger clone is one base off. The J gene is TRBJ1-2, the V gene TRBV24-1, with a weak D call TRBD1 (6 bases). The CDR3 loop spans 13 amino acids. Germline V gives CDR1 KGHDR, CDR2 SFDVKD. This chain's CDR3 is CATSVEQGWSYAF. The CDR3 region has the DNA TGTGCCACCAGTGTCGAACAGGGTTGGAGCTACGCCTTC.

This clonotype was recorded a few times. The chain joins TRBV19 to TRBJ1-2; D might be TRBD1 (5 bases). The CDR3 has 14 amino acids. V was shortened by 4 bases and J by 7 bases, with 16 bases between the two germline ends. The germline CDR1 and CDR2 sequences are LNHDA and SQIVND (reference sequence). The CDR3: CASSTGGTNGGYTF. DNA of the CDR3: TGTGCCAGTAGTACTGGGGGGACTAACGGTGGCTACACCTTC. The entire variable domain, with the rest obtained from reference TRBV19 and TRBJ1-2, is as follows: DGGITQSPKYLFRKEGQNVTLSCEQNLNHDAMYWYRQDPGQGLRLIYYSQIVNDFQKGDIAEGYSVSREKKESFPLTVTSAQKNPTAFYLCASSTGGTNGGYTFGSGTRLTVV.

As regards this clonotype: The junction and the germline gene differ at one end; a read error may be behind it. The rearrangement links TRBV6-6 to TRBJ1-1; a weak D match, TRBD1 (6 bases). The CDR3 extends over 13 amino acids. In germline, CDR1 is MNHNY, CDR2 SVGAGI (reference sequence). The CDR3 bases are TGTACCACCCTACAGGGATTAGTGACTGAAGCTTCCTTT. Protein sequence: CTTLQGLVTEASF.